These T cell receptor beta chains were read from a single sample in a study of T-cell reconstitution after alpha-beta-depleted transplantation in children. TCRdb reanalysed the PCR reads using MiXCR and keeps one entry per CDR3 protein. Of roughly 300,000 distinct CDR3 sequences listed, 9.5% to 13% are singletons. The sample was peripheral blood, taken 180 days after TCRalphabeta/CD19-depleted stem cell transplant. These receptor sequences come from a male patient under 10 years old who had a stem cell transplant for chronic granulomatous disease, so the T cells may come from the graft donor. Both conserved end residues are part of each CDR3. Fields, in order: V gene, D gene, clone size, J gene, CDR3 protein, CDR3 DNA. The D gene is left open where the match is weak. Rows may omit the clone size; those that give it use once, few, many or a size class.

V: TRBV19; D: TRBD1; size: many; J: TRBJ2-1; CDR3: CASSLRTGPYNEQFF; DNA: TGTGCCAGTAGCCTGAGGACAGGGCCCTACAATGAGCAGTTCTTC
V: TRBV10-2; D: -; size: many; J: TRBJ2-5; CDR3: CASSEPQGTVSQETQYF; DNA: TGCGCCAGCAGTGAGCCCCAAGGAACAGTCAGCCAAGAGACCCAGTACTTC
V: TRBV7-8; D: -; size: -; J: TRBJ1-1; CDR3: CASTITGGGYMNTEAFF; DNA: TGTGCCAGCACCATTACCGGGGGGGGATACATGAACACTGAAGCTTTCTTT
V: TRBV30; D: TRBD1; size: many; J: TRBJ2-5; CDR3: CAWSAGQGAKTQYF; DNA: TGTGCCTGGAGTGCCGGACAGGGGGCGAAGACCCAGTACTTC
V: TRBV12-3/TRBV12-4; D: -; size: many; J: TRBJ2-1; CDR3: CASSLSGQGYNEQFF; DNA: TGTGCCAGCAGTTTAAGCGGGCAAGGCTACAATGAGCAGTTCTTC
V: TRBV15; D: TRBD2; size: many; J: TRBJ2-1; CDR3: CATSRPSLAVDEQFF; DNA: TGTGCCACCAGCAGACCCAGTCTAGCGGTCGATGAGCAGTTCTTC
V: TRBV3-1; D: -; size: many; J: TRBJ1-1; CDR3: CASSHSGNTEAFF; DNA: TGTGCCAGCAGCCACAGTGGGAACACTGAAGCTTTCTTT
V: TRBV15; D: -; size: many; J: TRBJ1-2; CDR3: CATSRVSAGRNYGYTF; DNA: TGTGCCACCAGCAGAGTTTCGGCAGGCAGGAACTATGGCTACACCTTC
V: TRBV5-1; D: TRBD2; size: -; J: TRBJ2-4; CDR3: CASSRATAGEQVAKNIQYF; DNA: TGCGCCAGCAGCAGGGCGACAGCGGGAGAACAAGTCGCCAAAAACATTCAGTACTTC
V: TRBV9; D: TRBD2; size: many; J: TRBJ2-1; CDR3: CASSVELAGVKNEQFF; DNA: TGTGCCAGCAGCGTAGAGCTAGCGGGGGTAAAAAATGAGCAGTTCTTC
V: TRBV7-2; D: -; size: many; J: TRBJ2-1; CDR3: CASSPEGQRQDRFF; DNA: TGTGCCAGCAGCCCAGAGGGGCAACGACAGGATCGGTTCTTC
V: TRBV7-9; D: -; size: many; J: TRBJ1-4; CDR3: CASSQTPTNEKLFF; DNA: TGTGCCAGCAGCCAAACACCGACAAATGAAAAACTGTTTTTT
V: TRBV12-3/TRBV12-4; D: -; size: many; J: TRBJ1-1; CDR3: CASIRTANTEAFF; DNA: TGTGCCAGCATCCGTACAGCGAACACTGAAGCTTTCTTT
V: TRBV9; D: TRBD2; size: many; J: TRBJ2-1; CDR3: CASSVNGGIYNEQFF; DNA: TGTGCCAGCAGCGTTAACGGGGGGATCTACAATGAGCAGTTCTTC
V: TRBV9; D: -; size: -; J: TRBJ2-7; CDR3: CASSVEAGGVSYEQYF; DNA: TGTGCCAGCAGCGTGGAGGCAGGGGGGGTATCCTACGAGCAGTACTTC
V: TRBV5-5; D: -; size: many; J: TRBJ1-1; CDR3: CASSWGGPSVPNTEAFF; DNA: TGTGCCAGCAGCTGGGGGGGGCCTAGTGTCCCTAACACTGAAGCTTTCTTT
V: TRBV7-3; D: -; size: many; J: TRBJ2-5; CDR3: CASSLTGGSGETQYF; DNA: TGTGCCAGCAGCCTTACCGGGGGCTCAGGGGAGACCCAGTACTTC
V: TRBV20-1; D: -; size: many; J: TRBJ2-2; CDR3: CSARERESTGELFF; DNA: TGCAGTGCTAGAGAACGGGAGAGCACCGGGGAGCTGTTTTTT
V: TRBV6-2/TRBV6-3; D: -; size: many; J: TRBJ2-5; CDR3: CASSLGSSGTQYF; DNA: TGTGCCAGCAGTCTCGGGTCCTCAGGGACCCAGTACTTC
V: TRBV27; D: -; size: many; J: TRBJ2-3; CDR3: CASSLAKGDTQYF; DNA: TGTGCCAGCAGTTTAGCCAAGGGAGATACGCAGTATTTT
V: TRBV12-3/TRBV12-4; D: -; size: many; J: TRBJ2-7; CDR3: CASSLGLPYEQYF; DNA: TGTGCCAGCAGCTTAGGGTTGCCCTACGAGCAGTACTTC
V: TRBV7-2; D: TRBD2; size: -; J: TRBJ2-5; CDR3: CASSPGLARETQYF; DNA: TGTGCCAGCAGTCCGGGACTAGCGAGAGAGACCCAGTACTTC
V: TRBV7-6; D: TRBD2; size: many; J: TRBJ2-3; CDR3: CASSLGASGATDTQYF; DNA: TGTGCCAGCAGCTTAGGGGCTAGCGGGGCCACAGATACGCAGTATTTT
V: TRBV12-3/TRBV12-4; D: TRBD1; size: many; J: TRBJ2-7; CDR3: CASSTHRGRDEQYF; DNA: TGTGCCAGCAGTACCCACAGGGGGCGGGACGAGCAGTACTTC
V: TRBV4-3; D: TRBD2; size: many; J: TRBJ2-7; CDR3: CASSQDLSGGSSYEQYF; DNA: TGCGCCAGCAGCCAAGATCTCAGCGGGGGCTCCTCCTACGAGCAGTACTTC
V: TRBV2; D: TRBD1; size: many; J: TRBJ2-3; CDR3: CASRGQGSDTQYF; DNA: TGTGCCAGCAGGGGACAGGGCTCAGATACGCAGTATTTT
V: TRBV20-1; D: TRBD1; size: many; J: TRBJ2-2; CDR3: CSAHLGTGLTGELFF; DNA: TGCAGTGCCCACCTCGGGACAGGACTGACCGGGGAGCTGTTTTTT
V: TRBV5-1; D: -; size: -; J: TRBJ2-2; CDR3: CATRRNTGELLF; DNA: TGCGCCACCAGGCGGAACACCGGGGAGCTGCTTTTT
V: TRBV10-3; D: TRBD2; size: many; J: TRBJ2-1; CDR3: CAIRGGLAGGNYNEQFF; DNA: TGTGCCATCAGGGGTGGACTAGCGGGAGGGAACTACAATGAGCAGTTCTTC
V: TRBV13; D: TRBD1; size: few; J: TRBJ1-1; CDR3: CASRQGAVLNTEAFF; DNA: TGTGCCAGCAGACAGGGGGCAGTCTTGAACACTGAAGCTTTCTTT
V: TRBV5-1; D: TRBD1; size: many; J: TRBJ2-1; CDR3: CASSLGQGNEQFF; DNA: TGCGCCAGCAGCCTAGGACAGGGGAATGAGCAGTTCTTC